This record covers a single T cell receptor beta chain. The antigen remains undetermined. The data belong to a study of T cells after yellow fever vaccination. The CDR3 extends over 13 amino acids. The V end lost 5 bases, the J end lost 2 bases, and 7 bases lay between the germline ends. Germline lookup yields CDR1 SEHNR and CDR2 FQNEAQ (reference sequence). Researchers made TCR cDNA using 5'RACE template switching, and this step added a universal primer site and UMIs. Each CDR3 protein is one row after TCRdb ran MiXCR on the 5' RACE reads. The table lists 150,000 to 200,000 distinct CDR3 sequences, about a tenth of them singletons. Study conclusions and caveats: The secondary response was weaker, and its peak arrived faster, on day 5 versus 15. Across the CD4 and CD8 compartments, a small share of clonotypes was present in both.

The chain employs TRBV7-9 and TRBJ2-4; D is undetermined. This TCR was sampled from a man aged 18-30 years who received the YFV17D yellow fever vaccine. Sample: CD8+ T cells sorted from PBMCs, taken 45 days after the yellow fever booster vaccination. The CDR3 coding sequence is TGTGCCAGCAGCCCCGTACCCAAAAACATTCAGTACTTC. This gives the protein CASSPVPKNIQYF.